This passage covers 30 T cell receptor beta chains from one sample sequenced in a study of blood T cell repertoires in COVID-19. Sequencing was performed with immunoSEQ multiplex PCR; in TCRdb, only in-frame clones are kept and a portion is missing. The sample has approximately 200,000 clones, roughly 85% seen once; the top ten hold roughly a sixth. The sample consisted of PBMCs or T cells enriched from blood (not recorded which). Receptors originate from a man aged 35-49 years who had recovered from COVID-19.

This chain links TRBV29-1 with TRBJ2-7; a weak D match, TRBD2 (5 bases). Germline loops: CDR1 SQVTM, CDR2 ANQGSEA. CDR3 size: 13 residues. V lost 4 bases, J lost 2 bases, and 12 bases lay in between. In DNA form, the CDR3 reads TGCAGCGTTGTGGTTCCCGGGACCTACGAGCAGTACTTC. Protein sequence: CSVVVPGTYEQYF.

This clone was seen once. The gene calls are TRBV9 and TRBJ1-3, with D possibly matching TRBD1 (6 bases). Germline assignment: CDR1 SGDLS and CDR2 YYNGEE. Trimming took off 3 bases at V and 1 base at J, with 11 bases between the two ends. CDR3 length: 15 residues. CDR3 coding DNA: TGTGCCAGCAGCGGAACAGGGTTTTCTGGAAACACCATATATTTT. Translation: CASSGTGFSGNTIYF.

This clone appeared many times. The V call is TRBV6-5, the J call TRBJ2-7; TRBD2 matches at 8 bases. Germline V lookup: CDR1 MNHEY, CDR2 SVGAGI. Unmatched junction bases numbered 4, after V lost 3 bases and J lost 0 bases. This CDR3 is built from 15 residues. The CDR3 is CASSYQSGSSYEQYF. The CDR3 nucleotides read TGTGCCAGCAGTTATCAAAGCGGGAGCTCCTACGAGCAGTACTTC.

The rearrangement uses TRBV2 and TRBJ1-2; TRBD1 agrees at 8 bases. The germline V gene encodes CDR1 SNHLY and CDR2 FYNNEI. The junction had 8 bases not matched to a gene; V was cut back by 4 bases and J by 7 bases. The CDR3 contains 14 residues. The CDR3 sequence is CASSGPTGVGGYTF. As DNA, the CDR3 is TGTGCCAGCAGTGGTCCGACAGGGGTTGGTGGCTACACCTTC.

The genes are TRBV6-5 and TRBJ1-1; TRBD1 is a possible D gene (5 bases). Germline V gives CDR1 MNHEY, CDR2 SVGAGI. Trimming removed 2 bases from V and 0 bases from J, with 10 bases in between. The CDR3 length is 15 residues. The chain's CDR3 is CASSYGGLMNTEAFF. The CDR3 coding sequence is TGTGCCAGCAGTTACGGGGGGTTAATGAACACTGAAGCTTTCTTT.

The CDR3: CASRANWAGVAEQYF. The DNA of the CDR3 is TGTGCCAGCAGGGCTAACTGGGCGGGAGTGGCCGAGCAGTACTTC. V is TRBV25-1 and J is TRBJ2-7, with 7 bases fitting TRBD2. Losses at the gene ends were 6 bases for V and 6 bases for J; bases not matched to a gene: 14. The length of the CDR3 is 15 residues. Germline V gene lookup returns CDR1 MGHDK and CDR2 SYGVNS.

This clone was found once. The chain carries TRBV27 and TRBJ2-5, with 7 nucleotides matching TRBD1. The germline V gene encodes CDR1 MNHEY and CDR2 SMNVEV (reference sequence). Trimming removed 6 bases from V and 3 bases from J; junction bases left unmatched: 4. The CDR3 length is 13 residues. CDR3 residues: CASRRQGEETQYF. The CDR3 DNA reads as TGTGCCAGCAGACGACAGGGAGAAGAGACCCAGTACTTC.

DNA for the CDR3: TGTGCCAGCAGCCTGTGGACAGGGGGCTTGAACACCGGGGAGCTGTTTTTT. Its protein product is CASSLWTGGLNTGELFF. The rearrangement joins TRBV5-6 to TRBJ2-2; TRBD1 matches 11 bases. The CDR3 is 17 residues long. Germline-derived CDR1 and CDR2 are SGHDT and YYEEEE. The V and J ends lost 4 bases and 1 base, in that order; junction bases with no gene match: 6.

This chain uses TRBV6-5 with TRBJ1-2; 8 nucleotides align to TRBD1. With V trimmed by 7 bases and J by 8 bases, 6 bases remained unmatched. The CDR3 loop spans 12 amino acids. CDR1 is MNHEY, CDR2 SVGAGI, per germline. In DNA, the CDR3 is TGTGCCAGCACGCAGGGGGCGCGGGGCTACACCTTC. Encoded protein: CASTQGARGYTF.

This clone was seen just once. The chain combines TRBV5-5 with TRBJ1-1; D is unclear. The CDR3 sequence is 12 residues long. In germline, CDR1 is SGHKS, CDR2 YYEKEE (reference sequence). V lost 3 bases to trimming and J lost 4 bases, with 7 bases between them. The DNA for the CDR3 is TGTGCCAGCAGCTGGTCGGGCACTGAAGCTTTCTTT. Its translation: CASSWSGTEAFF.

The V and J genes are TRBV5-1 and TRBJ2-5; TRBD2 is a possible D gene (5 bases). The germline gives CDR1 SGHRS, CDR2 YFSETQ. The CDR3 length is 14 residues. Deletions cut 0 bases from V and 1 base from J, with 7 bases between. The CDR3 DNA is TGCGCCAGCAGCTTGGAGCGGAGCCAAGAGACCCAGTACTTC. This encodes CASSLERSQETQYF.

J is TRBJ1-2 and V is TRBV7-2, with TRBD1 matching over 8 bases. Germline lookup yields CDR1 SGHTA and CDR2 FQGNSA. There are 15 residues in the CDR3. With V trimmed by 5 bases and J by 8 bases, 13 bases remained unmatched. The CDR3 sequence is CASSLWSQGAGGYTF. CDR3 sequence (DNA): TGTGCCAGCAGCCTCTGGTCCCAGGGGGCAGGGGGCTACACCTTC.

The chain recombines TRBV19 with TRBJ1-2; TRBD1 matches at 9 bases. Germline CDR1 LNHDA, CDR2 SQIVND (reference sequence). J was trimmed by 8 bases and V by 3 bases; bases with no gene match: 13. The CDR3 loop spans 16 amino acids. The CDR3, as DNA: TGTGCCAGTAGTATCGGGACAGGGCGAACCTCGACGGGCTACACCTTC. Translation: CASSIGTGRTSTGYTF.

The chain carries TRBV29-1 and TRBJ1-2, with 8 bases lining up with TRBD1. Germline V lookup: CDR1 SQVTM, CDR2 ANQGSEA. The CDR3 loop spans 13 amino acids. CDR3 sequence: CRWIEFDRGGYTF. Here the CDR3 DNA reads TGCAGGTGGATTGAATTCGACAGGGGAGGCTACACCTTC. Together with reference TRBV29-1 and TRBJ1-2, the CDR3 gives the full variable domain: SAVISQKPSRDICQRGTSLTIQCQVDSQVTMMFWYRQQPGQSLTLIATANQGSEATYESGFVIDKFPISRPNLTFSTLTVSNMSPEDSSIYLCRWIEFDRGGYTFGSGTRLTVV.

The chain couples TRBV5-3 to TRBJ2-2; 10 bases line up with TRBD2. TRBV5-3 is given ORF status, its function remaining uncertain. The CDR3 covers 19 residues. Trimming removed 4 bases from V and 5 bases from J; junction bases left unmatched: 17. CDR3 DNA: TGTGCCAGAAGCCACCGAGGCCGTGGAGCGGGAGGGACGACCGGGGAGCTGTTTTTT. As protein: CARSHRGRGAGGTTGELFF.

V gene TRBV3-1 (or the pseudogene TRBV3-2) combines with J gene TRBJ2-2; 10 bases are shared with TRBD2. V shed 0 bases and J 7 bases; nucleotides not matched to a gene: 5. Germline CDR1 and CDR2: LGHDT and YNNKEL (reference sequence). This CDR3 has 16 residues. CDR3 region: CASSQDLAGDIGELFF. In nucleotides, the CDR3 is TGTGCCAGCAGCCAAGACCTAGCGGGAGACATCGGGGAGCTGTTTTTT.

The chain joins TRBV15 to TRBJ2-7; 12 bases line up with TRBD2. This CDR3 is 16 amino acids long. Germline V gene lookup returns CDR1 LNHNV and CDR2 YYDKDF (reference sequence). J was trimmed by 0 bases and V by 4 bases; bases with no gene match: 4. The DNA for the CDR3 is TGTGCCACCAGCACCAGACTAGCGGGAGACTCCTACGAGCAGTACTTC. Translation: CATSTRLAGDSYEQYF.

This clone was observed a single time. The genes are TRBV29-1 and TRBJ2-7; 9 bases fit TRBD1. The V and J ends lost 8 bases and 4 bases, in that order; junction bases with no gene match: 27. The CDR3 runs 19 residues. The germline V gene encodes CDR1 SQVTM and CDR2 ANQGSEA. Here the CDR3 reads CSSTLRTGEEFKWRYEQYF. For the CDR3, the DNA is TGCAGCTCCACACTCCGGACAGGGGAAGAATTTAAATGGAGGTACGAGCAGTACTTC.

The rearrangement uses TRBV28 and TRBJ2-1; 12 bases agree with TRBD2. The CDR3 totals 17 residues. CDR1 and CDR2 (germline): MDHEN, SYDVKM. The V segment lost 5 bases and the J segment 0 bases; nucleotides outside the gene matches: 5. The chain's CDR3 is CASSLRTSGISYNEQFF. In DNA, the CDR3 is TGTGCCAGCAGTCTCAGGACTAGCGGGATCTCCTACAATGAGCAGTTCTTC.

The chain recombines TRBV28 with TRBJ2-7; the match to TRBD1 covers 9 bases. The length of the CDR3 is 16 residues. Per germline, CDR1 MDHEN and CDR2 SYDVKM. V shed 4 bases, J shed 6 bases, and the junction held 13 bases outside the gene matches. The CDR3: CASSSLYGTGRSEQYF. In DNA, the CDR3 is TGTGCCAGCAGTTCATTATATGGGACAGGGAGGAGCGAGCAGTACTTC.

This clone was seen only a few times. The V gene is TRBV4-1, the J gene TRBJ1-5, with 7 bases fitting TRBD1. The V gene end was trimmed by 4 bases and the J gene end by 1 base; junction bases not matched to a gene: 4. CDR3 size: 15 residues. Germline loops: CDR1 MGHRA, CDR2 YSYEKL. CDR3: CASSRWTGSNQPQHF. CDR3 sequence (DNA): TGCGCCAGCAGCCGTTGGACAGGCAGCAATCAGCCCCAGCATTTT.

This clone appeared a few times. The rearrangement links TRBV29-1 to TRBJ2-3, with TRBD2 matching 10 bases. This CDR3 is built from 15 residues. Trimming removed 7 bases from V and 6 bases from J; junction bases left unmatched: 13. CDR1 SQVTM and CDR2 ANQGSEA come from the germline V gene. CDR3 coding DNA: TGCAGCGCAGCACAAACTAGCGGGATGAGGGATACGCAGTATTTT. It yields the protein CSAAQTSGMRDTQYF.

This clone was counted only a few times. The chain carries TRBV12-3 or TRBV12-4 and TRBJ2-7, with 7 nucleotides matching TRBD1. This CDR3 is 12 amino acids long. V shed 3 bases, J shed 6 bases, and the junction held 2 bases outside the gene matches. The CDR3 sequence: CASSFGTAEQYF. The CDR3, as DNA: TGTGCCAGCAGTTTTGGGACAGCCGAGCAGTACTTC.

This chain links TRBV18 with TRBJ1-1; possibly TRBD1 for D (5 bases). V was shortened by 8 bases and J by 5 bases, with 18 bases between the two germline ends. CDR1 is KGHSH and CDR2 is LQKENI in the germline V gene. The CDR3 is made up of 14 amino acids. CDR3 residues: CASTVVGGDTEAFF. In DNA, the CDR3 is TGTGCCAGCACCGTAGTGGGGGGTGATACTGAAGCTTTCTTT.

J is TRBJ1-1 and V is TRBV5-6; possible D gene TRBD1, 5 bases. This CDR3 has 16 residues. CDR1 is SGHDT and CDR2 is YYEEEE in the germline V gene. V gave up 6 bases and J gave up 2 bases, with 20 bases separating them. CDR3 bases: TGTGCCAGCACCCAGTCGACAGAGCCTCCAAACACTGAAGCTTTCTTT. It translates to CASTQSTEPPNTEAFF.

V and J are TRBV11-3 and TRBJ2-3; TRBD1 aligns across 7 bases. V lost 4 bases, J lost 7 bases, and 8 bases stayed unmatched. This CDR3 is built from 14 residues. Germline CDR1 is SGHNT and CDR2 is YENEEA. The CDR3 sequence: CASSSRQGLNTQYF. The CDR3 DNA sequence: TGTGCCAGCAGCTCCCGACAGGGTTTGAATACGCAGTATTTT.

This clone was counted a single time. V and J are TRBV7-9 and TRBJ2-2; 12 nucleotides match TRBD1. CDR1 and CDR2 (germline): SEHNR, FQNEAQ (reference sequence). Trimming at V came to 5 bases and at J to 4 bases, leaving 8 bases not matched to a gene. This CDR3 has 17 residues. The DNA for the CDR3 is TGTGCCAGCAGCGCCAGGGACAGGGGGCTTGTCACCGGGGAGCTGTTTTTT. Translated, it gives CASSARDRGLVTGELFF.

The rearrangement joins TRBV28 to TRBJ2-1; possibly TRBD2 for D (6 bases). This CDR3 has 15 residues. Germline CDR1 is MDHEN and CDR2 is SYDVKM. Trimming cost V 6 bases and J 7 bases, with 19 bases left between them. CDR3 region: CASSQWVGSTNEQFF. The CDR3 DNA follows: TGTGCCAGCAGCCAATGGGTCGGGAGCACTAATGAGCAGTTCTTC.

In DNA form, the CDR3 reads TGTGCCAGCAGCCAGTGGCTAGCGGGAGCCGGGGAGCTGTTTTTT. This gives the protein CASSQWLAGAGELFF. The J gene is TRBJ2-2, the V gene TRBV4-2, with 10 bases lining up with TRBD2. This CDR3 has 15 amino acids. CDR1 is LGHNA, CDR2 YNFKEQ, per germline. V lost 3 bases, J lost 6 bases, and 4 bases stayed unmatched.

In this sample, this clone turned up once. Other DNA variants within this sample encode the same CDR3. The chain has TRBV28 and TRBJ2-2, with 14 bases lining up with TRBD2. The CDR3 runs 20 residues. V was clipped by 5 bases and J by 1 base; unmatched bases: 12. CDR1 MDHEN and CDR2 SYDVKM come from the germline V gene. CDR3 nucleotides: TGTGCCAGCAGTCGAAGGCTATTAGGGACTAGCGGGAGGAACACCGGGGAGCTGTTTTTT. The encoded protein is CASSRRLLGTSGRNTGELFF.